These T cell receptor beta chains were read from a single sample in a study of identical twins. Via MiXCR, TCRdb re-called the 5' RACE reads, giving one row per CDR3 protein. This table has approximately 220,000 distinct CDR3 sequences, approximately 8% appearing once. This same sample was also taken into another study, of yellow fever vaccine responses in identical twins.

Sequencing was done on a sample of CD8+ T cells sorted from blood. The receptors stem from a woman between 18 and 29 years old in good health. The CDR3 runs from the conserved cysteine through the conserved F or W. The order of the fields is clone size, J gene, V gene, CDR3 protein. Rows may omit the clone size; those that give it use once, few, many or a size class.

>many|TRBJ2-1|TRBV7-8
CASSLPLLRGEQFF
>few|TRBJ2-5|TRBV7-9
CASSFKWVRGPQETQYF
>many|TRBJ2-5|TRBV11-2
CASSLVPSGGFQETQYF
>.|TRBJ2-7|TRBV7-2
CASSFTSGRYEQYF
>many|TRBJ2-7|TRBV4-2
CASSQESGSSYEQYF
>.|TRBJ2-2|TRBV5-4
CASSFQAQTGVNTHTGELFF
>few|TRBJ2-2|TRBV20-1
CSATRANTGELFF
>many|TRBJ2-5|TRBV12-3/TRBV12-4
CASSLLASGSQETQYF
>.|TRBJ2-1|TRBV7-9
CASTVGQGHNEQFF
>many|TRBJ1-5|TRBV7-9
CASSSPDSPSNQPQHF
>many|TRBJ2-1|TRBV11-2
CASSLHREYLDRADEQFF
>many|TRBJ2-2|TRBV7-9
CASSPGTGPGELFF
>many|TRBJ2-1|TRBV11-2
CASSLLQGTYNEQFF
>.|TRBJ2-3|TRBV7-9
CASSSSPGVDTQYF
>few|TRBJ2-5|TRBV5-6
CASSLRRETQETQYF
>few|TRBJ1-2|TRBV4-1
CASSQDWARGYGYTF
>few|TRBJ1-2|TRBV20-1
CSARDLDVGYGYTF
>many|TRBJ1-1|TRBV4-1
CASSQIKEVNTEAFF
>many|TRBJ2-1|TRBV29-1
CSVEQATYNEQFF
>few|TRBJ1-1|TRBV6-1
CASSTGTDLNTEAFF
>many|TRBJ1-1|TRBV4-1
CASSPSGTAIENTEAFF
>many|TRBJ2-2|TRBV20-1
CSARDRRDTGELFF
>.|TRBJ1-1|TRBV6-7
CASSYPDRGNTEAFF
>many|TRBJ2-2|TRBV7-8
CASSPGGGPNTGELFF
>few|TRBJ2-6|TRBV9
CASSGTGGRSGANVLTF
>.|TRBJ1-1|TRBV12-3/TRBV12-4
CASSLVPGGVTEAFF
>many|TRBJ1-2|TRBV29-1
CSVEVASPGDGYTF
>many|TRBJ2-1|TRBV3-1
CASTGTTNNEQFF
>many|TRBJ2-7|TRBV27
CASSTSWTSGHYEQYF
>.|TRBJ1-6|TRBV7-6
CASSLATHGRAPSSYNSPLHF
>.|TRBJ1-1|TRBV28
CASSFRPSGTEAFF
>many|TRBJ2-1|TRBV6-5
CASSWTGDSYNEQFF
>few|TRBJ2-7|TRBV7-9
CASSPGQLYEQYF
>many|TRBJ2-3|TRBV2
CATVSHTQYF
>many|TRBJ2-1|TRBV5-5
CASSLLGGIYNEQFF
>.|TRBJ2-3|TRBV4-1
CASSHREDTQYF
>many|TRBJ2-2|TRBV29-1
CSVPRPGANTGELFF
>few|TRBJ2-6|TRBV9
CASSPSQGSGANVLTF
>.|TRBJ2-3|TRBV9
CASTSSGRYGDTQYF
>many|TRBJ1-2|TRBV12-3/TRBV12-4
CASSAGGGYTF
>few|TRBJ1-4|TRBV3-1
CASSQPGQGNEKLFF
>few|TRBJ2-1|TRBV9
CASSVGVLAGDEQFF
>.|TRBJ1-6|TRBV5-6
CASSLDRQFINSPLHF
>few|TRBJ2-2|TRBV2
CALCRPTSGGHNTGELFF
>.|TRBJ2-6|TRBV12-3/TRBV12-4
CASIGSGIFGANVLTF
>few|TRBJ2-4|TRBV28
CASSLADGTSSRTLAKNIQYF